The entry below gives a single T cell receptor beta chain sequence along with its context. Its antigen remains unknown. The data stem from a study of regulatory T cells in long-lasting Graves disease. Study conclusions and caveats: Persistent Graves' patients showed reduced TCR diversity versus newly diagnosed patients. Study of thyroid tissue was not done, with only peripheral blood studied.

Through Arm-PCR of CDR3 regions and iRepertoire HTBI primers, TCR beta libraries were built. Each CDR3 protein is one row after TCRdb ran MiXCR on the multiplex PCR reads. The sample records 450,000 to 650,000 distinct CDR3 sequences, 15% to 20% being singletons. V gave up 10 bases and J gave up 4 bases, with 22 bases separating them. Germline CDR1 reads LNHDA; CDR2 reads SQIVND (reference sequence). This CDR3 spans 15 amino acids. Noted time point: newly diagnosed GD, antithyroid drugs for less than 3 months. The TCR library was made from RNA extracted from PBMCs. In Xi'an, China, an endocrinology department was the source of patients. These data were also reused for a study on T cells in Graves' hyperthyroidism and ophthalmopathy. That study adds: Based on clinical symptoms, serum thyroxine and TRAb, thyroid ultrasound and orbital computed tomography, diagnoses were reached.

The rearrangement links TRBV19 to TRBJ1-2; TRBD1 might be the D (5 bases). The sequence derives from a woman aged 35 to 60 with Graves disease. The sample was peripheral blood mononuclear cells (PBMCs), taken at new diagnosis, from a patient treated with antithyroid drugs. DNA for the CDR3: TGTGCCACCACGCAAGTCGGAGGGGTCGCCTATGGCTACACCTTC. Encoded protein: CATTQVGGVAYGYTF. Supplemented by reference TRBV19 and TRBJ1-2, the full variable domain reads DGGITQSPKYLFRKEGQNVTLSCEQNLNHDAMYWYRQDPGQGLRLIYYSQIVNDFQKGDIAEGYSVSREKKESFPLTVTSAQKNPTAFYLCATTQVGGVAYGYTFGSGTRLTVV.